The sequence of this T cell receptor beta chain was determined in a study of post-analysis software for immune sequencing data. With regard to this clonotype: Its antigen is currently unknown.

Study-level results: A few TRBV segments appeared more often in patients than in controls, and TRBV5-6, TRBV5-1 and TRBV20-1 were among these. There was significantly lower normalized Chao1 diversity in multiple sclerosis patients than in controls.

Each TCR beta cDNA library carried unique molecular identifiers. Each CDR3 protein gets one entry after TCRdb re-called the PCR reads with MiXCR. Among about 770,000 distinct CDR3 sequences listed, about half were seen once. V was trimmed by 0 bases and J by 10 bases, leaving 7 bases between them. There are 12 residues in the CDR3. CDR1 and CDR2 (germline): LGHNA, YNFKEQ. This TCR was recovered from a girl aged 10 to 17 with multiple sclerosis. The sequencing input was blood. The rearrangement links TRBV4-2 to TRBJ2-1; D remains ambiguous. The CDR3 loop reads CASSQDPQEQFF. The CDR3 coding sequence is TGTGCCAGCAGCCAAGATCCGCAGGAGCAGTTCTTC.